Each of the 6 T cell receptor beta chains below was sequenced from the same sample in a study of graft-versus-host responses after intestinal transplantation. TCRdb keeps only in-frame clones here, not all; method: immunoSEQ multiplex PCR. The sample records tens of thousands of clones, roughly 89% being singletons. The sequences come from PBMCs, collected roughly 65 days after intestinal transplantation. The receptors originated from a human patient who received an intestinal transplant, so some T cells may come from the graft donor.

The rearrangement uses TRBV5-6 and TRBJ2-3, with unresolved D. Germline assignment: CDR1 SGHDT and CDR2 YYEEEE. Trimming stripped 0 bases from V and 4 bases from J, with 3 bases between. CDR3 size: 12 residues. This CDR3 reads CASSLVPDTQYF. DNA for the CDR3: TGTGCCAGCAGCTTGGTCCCAGATACGCAGTATTTT.

This clone was detected once. The chain is built from TRBV5-6 and TRBJ2-6; the match to TRBD1 covers 9 bases. There are 15 residues in the CDR3. Trimming removed 4 bases from V and 3 bases from J; junction bases left unmatched: 2. Per germline, CDR1 SGHDT and CDR2 YYEEEE. The CDR3 loop is CASSPTGGGANVLTF. As DNA, the CDR3 is TGTGCCAGCAGCCCGACAGGGGGTGGGGCCAACGTCCTGACTTTC. The full variable domain, rest sourced from reference TRBV5-6 and TRBJ2-6, is DAGVTQSPTHLIKTRGQQVTLRCSPKSGHDTVSWYQQALGQGPQFIFQYYEEEERQRGNFPDRFSGHQFPNYSSELNVNALLLGDSALYLCASSPTGGGANVLTFGAGSRLTVL.

The rearrangement joins TRBV7-6 to TRBJ2-5; 11 nucleotides align to TRBD2. The ends lost 1 base at V and 5 bases at J; junction bases unmatched: 15. This CDR3 has 19 residues. Germline V CDR1 and CDR2: SGHVS, FNYEAQ. The CDR3 is CASSLVPRELAGAMETQYF. The CDR3 coding sequence is TGTGCCAGCAGCTTAGTTCCGAGGGAACTAGCGGGGGCAATGGAGACCCAGTACTTC. Complete variable domain (other parts from reference TRBV7-6 and TRBJ2-5): GAGVSQSPRYKVTKRGQDVALRCDPISGHVSLYWYRQALGQGPEFLTYFNYEAQQDKSGLPNDRFSAERPEGSISTLTIQRTEQRDSAMYRCASSLVPRELAGAMETQYFGPGTRLLVL.

V usage is TRBV7-9 and J usage is TRBJ2-7; 8 bases fit TRBD1. Germline trimming cut 5 bases from V and 3 bases from J; bases unmatched to any gene: 9. CDR1 is SEHNR, CDR2 FQNEAQ, per germline (reference sequence). The CDR3 contains 15 residues. CDR3 residues: CASSDEGQGSYEQYF. CDR3 in DNA: TGTGCCAGCAGCGATGAAGGACAGGGCAGCTACGAGCAGTACTTC.

V is TRBV6-5 and J is TRBJ2-2, with D perhaps matching TRBD1 (5 bases). The CDR3 totals 16 residues. V was shortened by 0 bases and J by 0 bases, with 8 bases between the two germline ends. Per the germline V gene, CDR1 is MNHEY and CDR2 is SVGAGI. The CDR3 protein is CASSYSGPANTGELFF. CDR3 nucleotide sequence: TGTGCCAGCAGTTACTCGGGGCCTGCGAACACCGGGGAGCTGTTTTTT.

The chain is built from TRBV18 and TRBJ1-2; 7 positions match TRBD1. The length of the CDR3 is 15 residues. Germline V gene lookup returns CDR1 KGHSH and CDR2 LQKENI. Trimming at V came to 8 bases and at J to 4 bases, leaving 13 bases not matched to a gene. The CDR3, as DNA: TGTGCCAGCACCCCCTCTAGAGGGACAGTCTATGGCTACACCTTC. It translates to CASTPSRGTVYGYTF. The variable domain in full, with the rest retrieved from reference TRBV18 and TRBJ1-2, is NAGVMQNPRHLVRRRGQEARLRCSPMKGHSHVYWYRQLPEEGLKFMVYLQKENIIDESGMPKERFSAEFPKEGPSILRIQQVVRGDSAAYFCASTPSRGTVYGYTFGSGTRLTVV.